This T cell receptor (beta chain) was retrieved from a study of blood T cell repertoires in COVID-19. About the study: There were acute and convalescent COVID-19 samples, and they came from the United States, Italy and Spain. T cells, B-cell-depleted T cells, or PBMCs supplied cDNA or gDNA.

The table lists this clone with a count of one. It was during active infection that Seattle patients were enrolled and then longitudinally followed. Original analysis: How many nucleated cells were present was estimated from reference gene primer amplification. The method was immunoSEQ multiplex PCR; TCRdb's version includes in-frame clones alone and lacks a portion of them. V, J and clone size are taken as reported in that table, and D and trimming were inferred from the DNA itself. The sample includes 200,000 to 300,000 clones, more than 70% of them seen just once. This receptor was obtained from a woman aged 25 to 39 with COVID-19, enrolled during active disease. The sequenced material came from peripheral blood.

As DNA, the CDR3 is TGTGCCAGCGGCGGGCAGAACACCGGGGAGCTGTTTTTT. It codes for CASGGQNTGELFF. The chain links TRBV7-9 to TRBJ2-2; maybe TRBD2 (5 bases). Trimming shortened V by 8 bases and J by 1 base, and 8 bases separated the two germline ends. Germline V CDR1 and CDR2: SEHNR, FQNEAQ (reference sequence). The CDR3 runs 13 residues.